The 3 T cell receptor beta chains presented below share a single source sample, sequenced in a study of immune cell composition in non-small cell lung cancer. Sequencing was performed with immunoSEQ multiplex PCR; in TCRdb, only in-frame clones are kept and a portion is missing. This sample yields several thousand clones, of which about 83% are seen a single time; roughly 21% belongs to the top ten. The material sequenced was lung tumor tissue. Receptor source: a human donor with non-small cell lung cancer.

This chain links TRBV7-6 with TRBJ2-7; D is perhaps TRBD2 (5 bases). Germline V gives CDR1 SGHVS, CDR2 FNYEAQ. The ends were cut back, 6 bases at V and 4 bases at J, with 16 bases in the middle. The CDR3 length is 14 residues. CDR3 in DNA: TGTGCCAGCAGGAAAGGGCCCGGGGAGTACGAGCAGTACTTC. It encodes CASRKGPGEYEQYF.

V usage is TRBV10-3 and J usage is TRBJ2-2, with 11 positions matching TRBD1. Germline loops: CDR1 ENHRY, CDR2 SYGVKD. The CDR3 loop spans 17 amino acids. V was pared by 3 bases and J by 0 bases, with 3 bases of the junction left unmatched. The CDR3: CAISDPGQGANTGELFF. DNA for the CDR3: TGTGCCATCAGTGACCCGGGACAGGGGGCGAACACCGGGGAGCTGTTTTTT.

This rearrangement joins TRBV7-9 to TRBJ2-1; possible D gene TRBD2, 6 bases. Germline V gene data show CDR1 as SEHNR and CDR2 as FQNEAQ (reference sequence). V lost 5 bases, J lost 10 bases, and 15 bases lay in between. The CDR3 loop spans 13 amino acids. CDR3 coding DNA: TGTGCCAGCAGCCTCCCGGAGGGTTTCGAGCAGTTCTTC. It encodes CASSLPEGFEQFF.